This entry lists 16 T cell receptor beta chains sequenced from one sample in a study of vaccination effects on CD4 cells after COVID-19. Clones were read by immunoSEQ multiplex PCR, and TCRdb kept only the in-frame ones, dropping some. The sample carries 14,000 or so clones, around 84% recorded once. Antigen-specific CD4+ T cell clonotypes were called by their expansion after viral peptide-pool culture in ViraFEST. Culture lasted about ten days before CD4+ T cell isolation. A PCR test confirmed that the person had SARS-CoV-2 infection between March and December 2020. Two doses of either BNT162b2 or mRNA-1273 were given to each participant. Antigens of these TCRs are unknown. Source: CD4+ T cells from PBMCs cultured with HCoV-NL63 spike peptides, taken after COVID-19 vaccination. The receptor set was obtained from a human donor who had a prior SARS-CoV-2 infection.

This clone was recorded once. The rearrangement uses TRBV5-6 and TRBJ1-1, with D perhaps matching TRBD1 (6 bases). This CDR3 contains 17 residues. V lost 0 bases and J lost 1, with 16 bases in between. Germline V CDR1 and CDR2: SGHDT, YYEEEE. The CDR3 here is CASSLAGLGAGNTEAFF. The CDR3 DNA sequence: TGTGCCAGCAGCTTGGCCGGTTTGGGGGCTGGGAACACTGAAGCTTTCTTT.

This clone occurred a few times. V gene TRBV18 combines with J gene TRBJ1-2; 9 nucleotides match TRBD1. With V trimmed by 3 bases and J by 6 bases, 11 bases remained unmatched. CDR1 and CDR2 from the germline V gene are KGHSH and LQKENI. The CDR3 covers 16 residues. CDR3: CASSPGTGQGRDGYTF. DNA of the CDR3: TGTGCCAGCTCACCGGGTACGGGACAGGGACGGGATGGCTACACCTTC.

The chain has TRBV29-1 and TRBJ1-3; possibly TRBD1 for D (6 bases). Germline loops: CDR1 SQVTM, CDR2 ANQGSEA. Trimming took off 8 bases at V and 2 bases at J, with 16 bases between the two ends. The length of the CDR3 is 14 residues. For the CDR3, the DNA is TGCAGCCCTGAAGGGCAGGGGACTGGAAACACCATATATTTT. The encoded protein is CSPEGQGTGNTIYF.

This chain joins TRBV5-4 and TRBJ1-1; D is undetermined. V lost 2 bases and J lost 3, with 8 bases in between. The length of the CDR3 is 13 residues. The germline CDR1 and CDR2 sequences are SGHNT and YYREEE (reference sequence). DNA of the CDR3: TGTGCCAGCAGCTTCCGGAACGACACTGAAGCTTTCTTT. Protein: CASSFRNDTEAFF.

The gene calls are TRBV7-8 and TRBJ2-7; D possibly corresponds to TRBD1 (6 bases). Trimming removed 5 bases at V and 5 bases at J, with 16 bases between. The CDR3 is 14 amino acids. Germline V lookup: CDR1 SGHVS, CDR2 FQNEAQ. The CDR3 DNA follows: TGTGCCAGCAGCGGACGGTACAGGGCCGACGAGCAGTACTTC. Protein product: CASSGRYRADEQYF.

The V and J genes are TRBV5-1 and TRBJ1-1, with a weak D call TRBD1 (5 bases). The CDR3 contains 15 residues. Deletions cut 4 bases from V and 1 base from J, with 14 bases between. Germline V lookup: CDR1 SGHRS, CDR2 YFSETQ. CDR3 DNA sequence: TGCGCCAGCAGCCTGACCGAAGACAGGAACACTGAAGCTTTCTTT. This gives the protein CASSLTEDRNTEAFF.

The chain combines TRBV30 with TRBJ1-6; D uncertain. V was pared by 5 bases and J by 1 base, with 12 bases between. Germline CDR1 reads GTSNPN; CDR2 reads SVGIG (reference sequence). The CDR3 is made up of 15 amino acids. Written as DNA, the CDR3 is TGTGCCTGGGGCCCTCTAAGGTCCTATAATTCACCCCTCCACTTT. Protein: CAWGPLRSYNSPLHF.

J is TRBJ1-6 and V is TRBV6-1; D perhaps matches TRBD1 (5 bases). Trimming removed 2 bases at V and 10 bases at J, with 18 bases between. Germline V lookup: CDR1 MNHNS, CDR2 SASEGT. The CDR3 covers 16 residues. CDR3 in amino acids: CASSEQPGLSSSPLHF. The CDR3 region has the DNA TGTGCCAGCAGTGAACAGCCGGGGCTGTCCTCATCACCCCTCCACTTT.

For the CDR3, the DNA is TGTGCCAGTAGTGCACGACAGGGTCACCTTATTAATTCACCCCTCCACTTT. Protein: CASSARQGHLINSPLHF. The J gene is TRBJ1-6, the V gene TRBV19; 7 positions agree with TRBD1. In germline, CDR1 is LNHDA, CDR2 SQIVND (reference sequence). After removal of 5 bases from V and 6 bases from J, the junction contained 13 bases not matched to a gene. CDR3 length: 17 amino acids.

This clone was seen only a few times. This chain joins TRBV5-6 and TRBJ2-2; maybe TRBD2 (5 bases). CDR3 length equals 15 residues. V lost 7 bases and J lost 3, with 16 bases in between. Germline V gene lookup returns CDR1 SGHDT and CDR2 YYEEEE. CDR3 coding DNA: TGTGCCAGCCACTTCAGGTCGGGGTACACCGGGGAGCTGTTTTTT. It is translated as CASHFRSGYTGELFF.

This clone was seen a few times. The chain combines TRBV7-6 with TRBJ1-3, with a possible D match to TRBD1 (5 bases). Germline V gene lookup returns CDR1 SGHVS and CDR2 FNYEAQ. V lost 1 base to trimming and J lost 0 bases, with 10 bases between them. The CDR3 totals 16 residues. The CDR3 here is CASSLGQPRSGNTIYF. CDR3 coding DNA: TGTGCCAGCAGCTTAGGACAGCCCCGCTCTGGAAACACCATATATTTT. Full variable domain (missing parts from reference TRBV7-6 and TRBJ1-3): GAGVSQSPRYKVTKRGQDVALRCDPISGHVSLYWYRQALGQGPEFLTYFNYEAQQDKSGLPNDRFSAERPEGSISTLTIQRTEQRDSAMYRCASSLGQPRSGNTIYFGEGSWLTVV.

The genes are TRBV4-1 and TRBJ1-2; D remains ambiguous. V lost 1 base and J 2 bases, leaving 11 bases between the germline ends. Germline CDR1 reads MGHRA; CDR2 reads YSYEKL. The CDR3 has 15 residues. The CDR3 loop is CASSQVGMLNYGYTF. The CDR3 bases are TGCGCCAGCAGCCAAGTAGGGATGCTGAACTATGGCTACACCTTC.

This clone showed up just a few times. V is TRBV14 and J is TRBJ1-2; D gene ambiguous. This CDR3 spans 13 amino acids. V lost 4 bases, J lost 4 bases, and 10 bases lay in between. Germline V gene data show CDR1 as SGHDN and CDR2 as FVKESK. The DNA for the CDR3 is TGTGCCAGCAGCCGACGGCATGGCTATGGCTACACCTTC. Its protein is CASSRRHGYGYTF.

The chain links TRBV2 to TRBJ1-6; 8 nucleotides match TRBD1. The J segment lost 6 bases and the V segment lost 3 bases, leaving 10 bases of the junction unmatched. This CDR3 region has 17 residues. Germline V lookup: CDR1 SNHLY, CDR2 FYNNEI. The CDR3: CASSEGARGLRNSPLHF. CDR3 DNA: TGTGCCAGCAGTGAGGGGGCCAGGGGGCTTCGTAATTCACCCCTCCACTTT.

The chain is built from TRBV11-1 and TRBJ2-7, with 7 nucleotides matching TRBD1. J lost 2 bases, V lost 5 bases, and 9 bases had no gene match. The germline V gene has CDR1 SGHAT and CDR2 FQDESV (reference sequence). This CDR3 contains 15 residues. The CDR3 coding sequence is TGTGCCAGCAGCGGCAGGACGGGGACAGCCTACGAGCAGTACTTC. Translated: CASSGRTGTAYEQYF.

This clone was picked up a small number of times. V usage is TRBV5-1 and J usage is TRBJ1-5; D ambiguous. The CDR3 sequence is 13 residues long. Between the trimmed V and J ends, which lost 7 bases and 3 bases, there was a span of 11 bases. Per the germline V gene, CDR1 is SGHRS and CDR2 is YFSETQ. CDR3 amino acids: CASRPQPNQPQHF. The CDR3 DNA sequence: TGCGCCAGCCGCCCGCAGCCCAATCAGCCCCAGCATTTT. The full variable domain, in which reference TRBV5-1 and TRBJ1-5 provide the parts outside the CDR3, is KAGVTQTPRYLIKTRGQQVTLSCSPISGHRSVSWYQQTPGQGLQFLFEYFSETQRNKGNFPGRFSGRQFSNSRSEMNVSTLELGDSALYLCASRPQPNQPQHFGDGTRLSIL.